Sequencing of this TCR beta chain was carried out in a study of cytomegalovirus exposure and HLA in healthy donors. Overall study: Early on, a data release was issued that held roughly 80 million unique TCRs from HLA-typed donors.

About this clone: Its antigen is unidentified.

Findings of the study overall: The study flagged fewer than 200 TCR beta chains as cytomegalovirus-associated. Per published accounts, TCR beta sequences correctly predicted the HLA-A and HLA-B alleles of most subjects. Three of the chains that were CMV-associated were confirmed in vitro to be specific for CMV antigens.

The CDR3 loop spans 14 amino acids. Per the germline V gene, CDR1 is SGHRS and CDR2 is YFSETQ. Trimming took 4 bases from V and 7 from J; bases not matched to a gene: 10. The PCR ran on 60 Vbeta and 13 Jbeta primers. Method: immunoSEQ multiplex PCR; TCRdb's copy keeps in-frame clones and lacks some. The profile shows around 200,000 clones, roughly 88% of them singletons. The TCR comes from a girl aged 2 to 9 in good health and CMV-seropositive. Sequenced material: PBMCs. J is TRBJ2-7 and V is TRBV5-1, with TRBD2 identical over 8 bases. CDR3 sequence reads: CASSVTGTSGEQYF. As DNA, the CDR3 is TGCGCCAGCAGCGTGACCGGGACTAGTGGTGAGCAGTACTTC.